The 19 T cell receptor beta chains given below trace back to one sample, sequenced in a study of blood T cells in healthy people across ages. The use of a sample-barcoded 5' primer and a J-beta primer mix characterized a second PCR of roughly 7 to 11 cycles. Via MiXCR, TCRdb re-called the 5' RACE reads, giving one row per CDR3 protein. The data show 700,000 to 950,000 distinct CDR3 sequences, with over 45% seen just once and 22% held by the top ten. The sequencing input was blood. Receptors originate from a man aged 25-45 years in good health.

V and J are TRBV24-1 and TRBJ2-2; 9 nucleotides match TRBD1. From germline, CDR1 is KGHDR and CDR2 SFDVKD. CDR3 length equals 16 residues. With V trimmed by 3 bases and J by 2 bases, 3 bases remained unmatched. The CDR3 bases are TGTGCCACCAGTGATGGGGGACAGGGTAACACCGGGGAGCTGTTTTTT. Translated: CATSDGGQGNTGELFF.

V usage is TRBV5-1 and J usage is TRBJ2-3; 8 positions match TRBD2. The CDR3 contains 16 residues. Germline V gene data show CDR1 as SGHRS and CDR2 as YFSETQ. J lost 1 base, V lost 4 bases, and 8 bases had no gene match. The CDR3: CASSNNGGAGTDTQYF. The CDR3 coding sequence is TGCGCCAGCAGCAACAACGGGGGGGCGGGCACAGATACGCAGTATTTT.

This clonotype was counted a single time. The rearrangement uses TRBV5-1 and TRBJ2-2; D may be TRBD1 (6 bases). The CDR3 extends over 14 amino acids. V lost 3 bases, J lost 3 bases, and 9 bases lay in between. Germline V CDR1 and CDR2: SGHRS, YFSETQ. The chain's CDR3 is CASSSDSYTGELFF. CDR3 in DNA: TGCGCCAGCAGCTCGGACAGCTACACCGGGGAGCTGTTTTTT.

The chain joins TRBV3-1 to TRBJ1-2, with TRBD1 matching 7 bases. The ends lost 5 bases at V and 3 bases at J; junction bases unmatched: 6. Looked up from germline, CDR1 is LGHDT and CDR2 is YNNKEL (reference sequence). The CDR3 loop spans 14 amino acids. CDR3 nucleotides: TGTGCCAGCAGCGTGACAGGGAATCACTATGGCTACACCTTC. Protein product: CASSVTGNHYGYTF.

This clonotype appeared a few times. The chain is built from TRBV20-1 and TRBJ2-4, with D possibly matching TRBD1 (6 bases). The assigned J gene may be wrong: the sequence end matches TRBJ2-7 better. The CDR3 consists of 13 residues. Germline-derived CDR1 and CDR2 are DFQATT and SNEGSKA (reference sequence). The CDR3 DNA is TGCAGTGCTAGTCGGACAGCCACATACGAGCAGTACTTC. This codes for CSASRTATYEQYF.

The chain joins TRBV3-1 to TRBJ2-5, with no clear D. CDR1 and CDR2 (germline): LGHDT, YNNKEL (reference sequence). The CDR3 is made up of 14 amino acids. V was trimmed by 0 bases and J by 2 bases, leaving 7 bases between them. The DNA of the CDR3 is TGTGCCAGCAGCCAAGAATTCCAGCAAGAGACCCAGTACTTC. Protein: CASSQEFQQETQYF.

DNA for the CDR3: TGTGCCAGCAGTGCGTTAGACGACCAAAATGGCTACACCTTC. Its translation is CASSALDDQNGYTF. This chain connects TRBV25-1 to TRBJ1-2; D remains unclear. V was trimmed by 4 bases and J by 6 bases, leaving 15 bases between them. The CDR3 has 14 amino acids. Germline V gene sequence: CDR1 MGHDK, CDR2 SYGVNS.

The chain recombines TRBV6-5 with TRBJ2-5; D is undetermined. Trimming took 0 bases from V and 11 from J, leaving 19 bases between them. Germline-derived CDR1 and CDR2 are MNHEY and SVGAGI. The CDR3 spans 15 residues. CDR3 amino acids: CASSYSGSLGNEQYF. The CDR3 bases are TGTGCCAGCAGTTACTCGGGTTCACTGGGCAATGAGCAGTACTTC.

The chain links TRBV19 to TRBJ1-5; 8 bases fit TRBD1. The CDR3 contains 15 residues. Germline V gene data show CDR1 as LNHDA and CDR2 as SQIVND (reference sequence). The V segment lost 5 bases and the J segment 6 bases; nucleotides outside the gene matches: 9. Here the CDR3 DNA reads TGTGCCAGTAGTGTTGGGACAGGAAATCCTCAGCCCCAGCATTTT. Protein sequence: CASSVGTGNPQPQHF.

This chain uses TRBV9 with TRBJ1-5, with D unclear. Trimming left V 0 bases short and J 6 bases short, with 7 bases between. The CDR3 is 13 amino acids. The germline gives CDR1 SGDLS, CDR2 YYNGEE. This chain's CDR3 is CASSVGFSQPQHF. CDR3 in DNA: TGTGCCAGCAGCGTAGGTTTCTCTCAGCCCCAGCATTTT.

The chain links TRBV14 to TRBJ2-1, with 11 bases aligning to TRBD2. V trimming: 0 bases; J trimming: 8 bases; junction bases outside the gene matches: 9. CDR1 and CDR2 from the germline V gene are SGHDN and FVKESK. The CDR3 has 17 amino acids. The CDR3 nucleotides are TGTGCCAGCAGCCAAGATTTAGCGGGAGGGGTCAGATATGAGCAGTTCTTC. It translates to CASSQDLAGGVRYEQFF. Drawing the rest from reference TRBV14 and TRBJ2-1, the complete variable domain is EAGVTQFPSHSVIEKGQTVTLRCDPISGHDNLYWYRRVMGKEIKFLLHFVKESKQDESGMPNNRFLAERTGGTYSTLKVQPAELEDSGVYFCASSQDLAGGVRYEQFFGPGTRLTVL.

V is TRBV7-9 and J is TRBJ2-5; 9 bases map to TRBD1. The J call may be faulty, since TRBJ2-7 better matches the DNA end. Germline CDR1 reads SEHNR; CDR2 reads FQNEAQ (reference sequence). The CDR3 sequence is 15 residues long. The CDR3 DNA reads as TGTGCCAGCAGCCCCGGGACAGGGTTGACCTACGAGCAGTACTTC. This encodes CASSPGTGLTYEQYF.

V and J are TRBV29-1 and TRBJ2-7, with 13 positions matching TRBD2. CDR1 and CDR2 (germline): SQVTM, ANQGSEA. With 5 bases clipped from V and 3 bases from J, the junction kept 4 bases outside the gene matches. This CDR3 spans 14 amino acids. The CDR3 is CSVRTSGSSYEQYF. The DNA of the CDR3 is TGCAGCGTTAGGACTAGCGGGAGTAGCTACGAGCAGTACTTC.

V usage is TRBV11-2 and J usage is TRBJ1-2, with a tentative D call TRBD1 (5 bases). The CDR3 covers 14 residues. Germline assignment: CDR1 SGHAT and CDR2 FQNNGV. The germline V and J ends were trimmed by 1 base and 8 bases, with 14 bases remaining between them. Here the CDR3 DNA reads TGTGCCAGCAGCTTAGGTAGCAGGGAGAGGGGCTACACCTTC. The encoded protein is CASSLGSRERGYTF. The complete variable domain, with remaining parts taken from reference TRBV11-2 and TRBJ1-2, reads EAGVAQSPRYKIIEKRQSVAFWCNPISGHATLYWYQQILGQGPKLLIQFQNNGVVDDSQLPKDRFSAERLKGVDSTLKIQPAKLEDSAVYLCASSLGSRERGYTFGSGTRLTVV.

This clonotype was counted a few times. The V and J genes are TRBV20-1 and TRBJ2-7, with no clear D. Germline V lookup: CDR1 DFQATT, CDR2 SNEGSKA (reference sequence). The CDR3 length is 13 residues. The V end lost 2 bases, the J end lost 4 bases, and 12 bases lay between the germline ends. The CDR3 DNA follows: TGCAGTGCTAGACCCGACGCAAGATACGAGCAGTACTTC. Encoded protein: CSARPDARYEQYF.

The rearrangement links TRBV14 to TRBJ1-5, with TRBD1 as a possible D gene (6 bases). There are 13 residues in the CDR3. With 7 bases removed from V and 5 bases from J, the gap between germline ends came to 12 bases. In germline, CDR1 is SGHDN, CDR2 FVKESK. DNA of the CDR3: TGTGCCAGCAAAGAACAGGGCTATCAGCCCCAGCATTTT. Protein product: CASKEQGYQPQHF.

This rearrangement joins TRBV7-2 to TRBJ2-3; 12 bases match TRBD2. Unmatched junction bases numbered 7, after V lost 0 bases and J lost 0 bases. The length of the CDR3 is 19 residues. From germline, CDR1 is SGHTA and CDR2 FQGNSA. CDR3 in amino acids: CASSLATSGGGLSTDTQYF. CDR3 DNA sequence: TGTGCCAGCAGCTTAGCGACTAGCGGGGGAGGTCTAAGCACAGATACGCAGTATTTT.

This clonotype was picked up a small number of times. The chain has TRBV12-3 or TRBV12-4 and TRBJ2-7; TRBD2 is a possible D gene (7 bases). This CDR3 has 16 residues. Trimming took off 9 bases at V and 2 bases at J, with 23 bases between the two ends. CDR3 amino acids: CASNGGGLLPTYEQYF. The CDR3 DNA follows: TGTGCCAGTAATGGGGGGGGGCTCCTACCAACCTACGAGCAGTACTTC.

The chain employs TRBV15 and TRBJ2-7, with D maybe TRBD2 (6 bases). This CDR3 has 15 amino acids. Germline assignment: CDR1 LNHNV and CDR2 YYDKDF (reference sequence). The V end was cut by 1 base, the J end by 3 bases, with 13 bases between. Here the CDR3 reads CATSRVEGLLYEQYF. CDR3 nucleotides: TGTGCCACCAGCAGAGTGGAGGGCTTGCTCTACGAGCAGTACTTC.